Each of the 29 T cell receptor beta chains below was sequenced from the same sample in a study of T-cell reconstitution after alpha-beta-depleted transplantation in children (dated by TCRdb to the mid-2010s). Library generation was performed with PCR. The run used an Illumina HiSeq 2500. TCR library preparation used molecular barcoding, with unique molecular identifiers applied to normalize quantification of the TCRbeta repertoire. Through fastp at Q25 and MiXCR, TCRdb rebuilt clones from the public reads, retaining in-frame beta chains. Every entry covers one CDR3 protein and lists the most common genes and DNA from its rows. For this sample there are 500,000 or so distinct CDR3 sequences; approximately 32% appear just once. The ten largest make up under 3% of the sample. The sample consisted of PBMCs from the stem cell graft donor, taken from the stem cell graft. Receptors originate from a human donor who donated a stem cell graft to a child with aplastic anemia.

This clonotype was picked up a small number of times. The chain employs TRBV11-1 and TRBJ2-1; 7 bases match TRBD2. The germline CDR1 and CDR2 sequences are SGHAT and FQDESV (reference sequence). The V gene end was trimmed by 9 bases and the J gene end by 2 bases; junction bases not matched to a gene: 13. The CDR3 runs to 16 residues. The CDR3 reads CASTQDGRRAYNEQFF. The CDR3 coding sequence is TGTGCCAGTACCCAGGACGGGAGGAGGGCCTACAATGAGCAGTTCTTC.

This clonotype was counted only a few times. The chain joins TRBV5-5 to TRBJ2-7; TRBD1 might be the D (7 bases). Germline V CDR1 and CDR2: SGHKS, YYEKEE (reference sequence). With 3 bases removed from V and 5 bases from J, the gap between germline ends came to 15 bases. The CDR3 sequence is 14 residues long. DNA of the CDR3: TGTGCCAGCAGCTGGACAGGAGGGAAGAACGAGCAGTACTTC. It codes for CASSWTGGKNEQYF.

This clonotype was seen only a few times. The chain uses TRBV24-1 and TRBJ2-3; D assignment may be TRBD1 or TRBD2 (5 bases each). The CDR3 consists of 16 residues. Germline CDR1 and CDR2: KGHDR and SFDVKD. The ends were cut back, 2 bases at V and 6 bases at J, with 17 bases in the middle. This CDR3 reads CATSDSKSPGQDTQYF. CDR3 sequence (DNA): TGTGCCACCAGTGATTCAAAATCCCCGGGGCAGGATACGCAGTATTTT.

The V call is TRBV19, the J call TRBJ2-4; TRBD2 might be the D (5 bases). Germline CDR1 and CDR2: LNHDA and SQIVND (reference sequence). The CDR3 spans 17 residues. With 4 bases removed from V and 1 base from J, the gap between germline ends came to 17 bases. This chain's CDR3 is CASSSPQMGAAKNIQYF. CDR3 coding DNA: TGTGCCAGTAGTAGCCCCCAGATGGGAGCGGCCAAAAACATTCAGTACTTC.

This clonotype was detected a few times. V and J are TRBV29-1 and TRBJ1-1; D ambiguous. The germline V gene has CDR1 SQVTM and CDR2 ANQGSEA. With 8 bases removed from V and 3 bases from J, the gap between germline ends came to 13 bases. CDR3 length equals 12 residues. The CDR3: CSTRVGHTEAFF. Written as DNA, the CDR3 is TGCAGCACCCGCGTCGGTCACACTGAAGCTTTCTTT. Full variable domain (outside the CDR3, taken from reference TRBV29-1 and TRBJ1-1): SAVISQKPSRDICQRGTSLTIQCQVDSQVTMMFWYRQQPGQSLTLIATANQGSEATYESGFVIDKFPISRPNLTFSTLTVSNMSPEDSSIYLCSTRVGHTEAFFGQGTRLTVV.

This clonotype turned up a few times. In DNA form, the CDR3 reads TGTGCCAGCAGTTTACCAGCGGGAGAGGTCAATGAGCAGTTCTTC. This translates into CASSLPAGEVNEQFF. This chain joins TRBV12-3 or TRBV12-4 and TRBJ2-1, with 8 positions matching TRBD2. The CDR3 is made up of 15 amino acids. The junction had 6 bases not matched to a gene; V was cut back by 2 bases and J by 6 bases.

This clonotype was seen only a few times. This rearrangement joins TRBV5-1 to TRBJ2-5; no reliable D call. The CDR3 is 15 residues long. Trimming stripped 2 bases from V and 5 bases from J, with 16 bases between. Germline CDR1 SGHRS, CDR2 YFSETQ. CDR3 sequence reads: CASSFWETAVETQYF. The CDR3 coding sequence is TGCGCCAGCAGCTTCTGGGAAACAGCAGTCGAGACCCAGTACTTC.

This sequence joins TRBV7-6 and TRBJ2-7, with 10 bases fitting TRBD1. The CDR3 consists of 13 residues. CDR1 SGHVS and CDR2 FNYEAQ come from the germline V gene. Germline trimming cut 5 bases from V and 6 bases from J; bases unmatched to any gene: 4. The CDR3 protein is CASSPGTGVEQYV. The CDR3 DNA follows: TGTGCCAGCAGCCCCGGGACAGGGGTCGAGCAGTACGTC.

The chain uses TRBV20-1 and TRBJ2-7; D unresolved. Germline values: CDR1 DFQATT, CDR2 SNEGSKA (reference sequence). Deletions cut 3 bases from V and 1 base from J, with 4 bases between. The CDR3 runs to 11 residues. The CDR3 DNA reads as TGCAGTGCTAGCGATTCCTACGAGCAGTACGTC. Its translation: CSASDSYEQYV.

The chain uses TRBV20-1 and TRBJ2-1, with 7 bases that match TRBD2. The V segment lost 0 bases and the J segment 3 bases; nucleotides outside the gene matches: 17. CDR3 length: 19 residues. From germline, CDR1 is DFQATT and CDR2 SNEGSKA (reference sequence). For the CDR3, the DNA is TGCAGTGCTAGAGATCGTCCGGTCGGACTCAGCGGGGACTACAATGAGCAGTTCTTC. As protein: CSARDRPVGLSGDYNEQFF.

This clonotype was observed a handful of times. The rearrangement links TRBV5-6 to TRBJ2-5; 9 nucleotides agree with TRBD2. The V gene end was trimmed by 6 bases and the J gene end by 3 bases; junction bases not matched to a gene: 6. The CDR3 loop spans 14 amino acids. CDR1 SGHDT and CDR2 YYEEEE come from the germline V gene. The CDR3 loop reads CASTRTSAEETQYF. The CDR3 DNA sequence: TGTGCCAGCACCAGGACTAGCGCAGAAGAGACCCAGTACTTC.

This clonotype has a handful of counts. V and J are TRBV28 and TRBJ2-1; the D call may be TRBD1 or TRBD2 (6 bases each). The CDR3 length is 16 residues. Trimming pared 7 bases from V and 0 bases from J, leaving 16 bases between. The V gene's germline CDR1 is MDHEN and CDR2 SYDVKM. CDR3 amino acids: CASTLGAGPSYNEQFF. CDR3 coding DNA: TGTGCCAGCACCTTGGGGGCGGGACCCTCCTACAATGAGCAGTTCTTC.

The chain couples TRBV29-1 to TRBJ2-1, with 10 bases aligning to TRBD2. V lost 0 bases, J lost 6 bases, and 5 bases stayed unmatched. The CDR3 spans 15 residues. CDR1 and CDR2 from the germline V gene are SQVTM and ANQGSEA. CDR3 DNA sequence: TGCAGCGTTGAAGATCTTGGACTAGCGGCCAATGAGCAGTTCTTC. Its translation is CSVEDLGLAANEQFF.

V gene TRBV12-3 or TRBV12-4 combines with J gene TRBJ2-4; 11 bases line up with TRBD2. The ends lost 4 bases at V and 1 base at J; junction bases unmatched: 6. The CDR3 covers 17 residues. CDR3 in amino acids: CASSSRPSGGAKNIQYF. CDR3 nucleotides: TGTGCCAGCAGTTCCAGACCTAGCGGGGGGGCCAAAAACATTCAGTACTTC.

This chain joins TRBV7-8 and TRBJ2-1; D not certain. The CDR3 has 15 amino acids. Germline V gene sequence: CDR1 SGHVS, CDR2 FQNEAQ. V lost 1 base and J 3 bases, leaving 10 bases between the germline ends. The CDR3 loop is CASSLGGALYNEQFF. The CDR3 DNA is TGTGCCAGCAGCTTAGGCGGCGCCCTCTACAATGAGCAGTTCTTC.

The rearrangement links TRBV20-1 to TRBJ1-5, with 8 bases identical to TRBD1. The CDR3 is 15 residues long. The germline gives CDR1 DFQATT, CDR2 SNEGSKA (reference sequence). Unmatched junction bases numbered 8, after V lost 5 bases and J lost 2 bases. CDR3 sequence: CSAPRTGPGNQPQHF. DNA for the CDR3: TGCAGTGCTCCTAGGACAGGGCCGGGCAATCAGCCCCAGCATTTT.

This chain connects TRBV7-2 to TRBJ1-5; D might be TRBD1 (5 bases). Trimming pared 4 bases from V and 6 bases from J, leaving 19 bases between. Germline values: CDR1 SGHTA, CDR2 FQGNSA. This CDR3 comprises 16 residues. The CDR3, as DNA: TGTGCCAGCAGCTCAGCGGAAGGGGTAGGGTTTCAGCCCCAGCATTTT. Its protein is CASSSAEGVGFQPQHF.

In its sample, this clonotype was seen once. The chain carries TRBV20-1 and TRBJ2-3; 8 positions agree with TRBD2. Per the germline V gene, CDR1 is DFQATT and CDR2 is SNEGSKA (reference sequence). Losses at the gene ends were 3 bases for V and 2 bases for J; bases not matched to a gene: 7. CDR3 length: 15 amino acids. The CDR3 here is CSASSGLDNTDTQYF. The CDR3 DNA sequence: TGCAGTGCTAGTTCGGGACTAGATAACACAGATACGCAGTATTTT.

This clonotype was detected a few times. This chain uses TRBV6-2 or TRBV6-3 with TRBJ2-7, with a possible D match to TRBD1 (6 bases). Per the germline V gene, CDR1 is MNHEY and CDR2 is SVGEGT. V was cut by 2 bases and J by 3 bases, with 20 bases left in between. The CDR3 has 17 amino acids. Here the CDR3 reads CASSYHDRLQSGYEQYF. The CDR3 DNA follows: TGTGCCAGCAGTTACCACGACAGGCTCCAAAGTGGCTACGAGCAGTACTTC.

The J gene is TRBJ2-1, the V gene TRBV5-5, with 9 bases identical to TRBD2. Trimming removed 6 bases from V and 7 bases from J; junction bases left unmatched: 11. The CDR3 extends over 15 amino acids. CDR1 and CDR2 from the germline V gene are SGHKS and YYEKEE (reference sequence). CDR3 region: CASILVAGVDNEQFF. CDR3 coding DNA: TGTGCCAGCATTTTAGTAGCGGGAGTGGATAATGAGCAGTTCTTC.

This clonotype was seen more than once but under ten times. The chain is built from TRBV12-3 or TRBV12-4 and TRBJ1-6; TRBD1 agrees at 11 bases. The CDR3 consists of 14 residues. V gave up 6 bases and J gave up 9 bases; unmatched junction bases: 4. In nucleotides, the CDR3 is TGTGCCAGCAGCATGGGACAGGGGGTTTCACCCCTCCACTTT. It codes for CASSMGQGVSPLHF.

CDR3 sequence (DNA): TGCAGTGCTAGTAGGGCAGTACACACTGAAGCTTTCTTT. It yields the protein CSASRAVHTEAFF. The chain joins TRBV20-1 to TRBJ1-1; no firm D call. CDR1 is DFQATT, CDR2 SNEGSKA, per germline (reference sequence). V lost 3 bases, J lost 3 bases, and 11 bases lay in between. The CDR3 is made up of 13 amino acids.

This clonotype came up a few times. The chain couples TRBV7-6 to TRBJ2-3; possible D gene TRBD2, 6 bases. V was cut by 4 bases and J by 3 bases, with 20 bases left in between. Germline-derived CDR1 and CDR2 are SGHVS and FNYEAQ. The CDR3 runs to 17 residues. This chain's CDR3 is CASSSPETRRGTDTQYF. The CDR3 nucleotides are TGTGCCAGCAGCTCCCCTGAGACCCGTCGGGGGACAGATACGCAGTATTTT.

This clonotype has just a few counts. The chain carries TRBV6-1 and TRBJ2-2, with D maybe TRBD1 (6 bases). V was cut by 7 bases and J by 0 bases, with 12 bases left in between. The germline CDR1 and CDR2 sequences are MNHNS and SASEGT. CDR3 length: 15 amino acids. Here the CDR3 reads CASTVRGTNTGELFF. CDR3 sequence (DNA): TGTGCCAGCACCGTAAGGGGGACGAACACCGGGGAGCTGTTTTTT.

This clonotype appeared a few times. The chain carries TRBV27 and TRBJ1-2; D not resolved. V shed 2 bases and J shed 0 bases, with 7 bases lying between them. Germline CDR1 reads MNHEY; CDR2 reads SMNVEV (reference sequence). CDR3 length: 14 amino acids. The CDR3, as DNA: TGTGCCAGCAGTTTAGGACCGACTAACTATGGCTACACCTTC. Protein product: CASSLGPTNYGYTF.

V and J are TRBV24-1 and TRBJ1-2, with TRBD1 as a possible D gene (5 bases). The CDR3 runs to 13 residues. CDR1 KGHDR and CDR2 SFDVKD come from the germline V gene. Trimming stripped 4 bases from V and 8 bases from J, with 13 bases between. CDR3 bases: TGTGCCACCAGTGAACACGACAGATGGGGCTACACCTTC. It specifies CATSEHDRWGYTF.

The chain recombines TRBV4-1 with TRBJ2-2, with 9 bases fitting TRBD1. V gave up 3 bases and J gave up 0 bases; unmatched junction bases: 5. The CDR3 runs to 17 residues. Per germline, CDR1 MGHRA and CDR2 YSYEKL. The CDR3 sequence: CASSQTGGLTNTGELFF. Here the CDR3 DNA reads TGCGCCAGCAGCCAGACAGGGGGACTCACGAACACCGGGGAGCTGTTTTTT.

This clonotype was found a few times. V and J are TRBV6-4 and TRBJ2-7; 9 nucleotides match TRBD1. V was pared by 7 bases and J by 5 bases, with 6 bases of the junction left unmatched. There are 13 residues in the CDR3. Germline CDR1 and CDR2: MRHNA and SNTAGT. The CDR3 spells CASNPTGGNEQYF. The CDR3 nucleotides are TGTGCCAGCAATCCAACAGGGGGCAACGAGCAGTACTTC.

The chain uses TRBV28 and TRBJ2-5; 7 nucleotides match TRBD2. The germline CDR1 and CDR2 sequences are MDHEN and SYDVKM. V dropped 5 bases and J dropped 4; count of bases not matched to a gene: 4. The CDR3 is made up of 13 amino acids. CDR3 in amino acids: CASSGGGPETQYF. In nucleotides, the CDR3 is TGTGCCAGCAGTGGGGGGGGACCAGAGACCCAGTACTTC. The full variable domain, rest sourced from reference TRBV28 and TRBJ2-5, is DVKVTQSSRYLVKRTGEKVFLECVQDMDHENMFWYRQDPGLGLRLIYFSYDVKMKEKGDIPEGYSVSREKKERFSLILESASTNQTSMYLCASSGGGPETQYFGPGTRLLVL.